A single sample gave rise to the 2 T cell receptor beta chains below, sequenced in a study of T cell responses to AZD1222 COVID-19 vaccine (dated by TCRdb to the early 2020s). Sample time point, as interpreted from the label and publication: baseline before first vaccination. Library creation used the immunoSEQ multiplex PCR assay. TCRdb provides this immuneACCESS table in a form limited to in-frame rearrangements. Some clones are lacking; in checked studies, under half of them reflect an unresolved V gene, and why the rest are absent is not known. This sample has roughly 110,000 clones in its table, and 85% to 90% of those were observed once. The ten largest clones capture 10% to 15% of the sample. Sequencing used peripheral blood, obtained on day 0 of AZD1222 vaccination. These receptors originate from an adult in good health.

The chain recombines TRBV12-3 or TRBV12-4 with TRBJ2-5; D unclear. With 1 base removed from V and 5 bases from J, the gap between germline ends came to 2 bases. This CDR3 region has 11 residues. The CDR3 protein is CASSLEETQYF. CDR3 sequence (DNA): TGTGCCAGCAGTTTAGAGGAGACCCAGTACTTC.

The chain recombines TRBV15 with TRBJ2-3, with 14 bases fitting TRBD2. The CDR3 length is 17 residues. V lost 2 bases, J lost 5 bases, and 6 bases stayed unmatched. Germline assignment: CDR1 LNHNV and CDR2 YYDKDF (reference sequence). This CDR3 is CATSRTGLAGDEDTQYF. The CDR3 DNA reads TGTGCCACCAGCAGAACGGGACTAGCGGGAGATGAAGATACGCAGTATTTT.